The 27 T cell receptor beta chains given below trace back to one sample, sequenced in a study of beta chain features in type 1 diabetes. Every bit of the isolated RNA underwent reverse transcription, so sequencing read expressed TCRB transcripts. The protocol was immunoSEQ multiplex PCR, while the TCRdb copy is restricted to in-frame clones and leaves out a portion. The data show roughly 230,000 clones, around 9.9% seen once. No antigen has been assigned to these receptors. General study findings and limits: Type 1 diabetes patients showed a moderate but significant shortening of TCRB CDR3s in all four CD4+ subsets.

Input material: naive CD4+ T cells from blood. These receptors all come from a young man with type 1 diabetes.

The chain links TRBV5-1 to TRBJ2-3; unclear D gene. Looked up from germline, CDR1 is SGHRS and CDR2 is YFSETQ. This CDR3 spans 13 amino acids. V was pared by 4 bases and J by 8 bases, with 14 bases between. Here the CDR3 reads CASSTDMVSTQYF. As DNA, the CDR3 is TGCGCCAGCAGCACCGACATGGTCTCTACGCAGTATTTT.

The chain recombines TRBV4-3 with TRBJ2-7, with 7 bases matching TRBD1. CDR1 LGHNA and CDR2 YSLEER come from the germline V gene. This CDR3 comprises 14 residues. The ends lost 0 bases at V and 9 bases at J; junction bases unmatched: 8. In nucleotides, the CDR3 is TGCGCCAGCAGCCAAGAAAACAGGGGTTCAACGCAGTACTTC. This sequence encodes CASSQENRGSTQYF.

The genes are TRBV29-1 and TRBJ1-2; D unclear. Germline CDR1 reads SQVTM; CDR2 reads ANQGSEA. This CDR3 region has 15 residues. Between the trimmed V and J ends, which lost 7 bases and 8 bases, there was a span of 26 bases. The CDR3 DNA sequence: TGCAGCGCTGTACTACGGCCTCCCGGGATGAGCGGCTACACCTTC. The encoded protein is CSAVLRPPGMSGYTF.

The chain uses TRBV11-2 and TRBJ1-5; D gene unclear. Trimming took off 1 base at V and 4 bases at J, with 11 bases between the two ends. The CDR3 consists of 15 residues. Germline V gene data show CDR1 as SGHAT and CDR2 as FQNNGV. CDR3 amino acids: CASSLGPPGNQPQHF. CDR3 coding DNA: TGTGCCAGCAGCTTAGGGCCGCCCGGGAATCAGCCCCAGCATTTT.

This clone occurred a few times. V gene TRBV7-2 combines with J gene TRBJ2-7; 9 positions agree with TRBD2. The CDR3 covers 15 residues. With V trimmed by 5 bases and J by 5 bases, 10 bases remained unmatched. Germline assignment: CDR1 SGHTA and CDR2 FQGNSA. CDR3: CASSHSGTSTNEQYF. The CDR3 coding sequence is TGTGCCAGCAGCCACTCCGGGACTAGCACTAACGAGCAGTACTTC.

This clone was found a few times. The gene calls are TRBV5-1 and TRBJ2-1, with 9 nucleotides matching TRBD2. CDR1 and CDR2 from the germline V gene are SGHRS and YFSETQ. The CDR3 loop spans 17 amino acids. The J segment lost 4 bases and the V segment lost 0 bases, leaving 8 bases of the junction unmatched. CDR3 region: CASSLVPRLAAYNEQFF. The CDR3 bases are TGCGCCAGCAGCTTGGTACCCCGACTAGCGGCTTACAATGAGCAGTTCTTC.

This clone was picked up a small number of times. The genes are TRBV4-1 and TRBJ2-7, with D possibly matching TRBD1 (6 bases). The V gene lost 4 bases and the J gene lost 0 bases, with 16 bases spanning the gap. In germline, CDR1 is MGHRA, CDR2 YSYEKL. The CDR3 consists of 16 residues. CDR3 sequence reads: CASSLTTGPLSYEQYF. The CDR3 bases are TGCGCCAGCAGCCTTACTACAGGGCCCCTCTCCTACGAGCAGTACTTC.

This clone occurred a few times. The rearrangement links TRBV9 to TRBJ2-3; TRBD2 might be the D (7 bases). Looked up from germline, CDR1 is SGDLS and CDR2 is YYNGEE. This CDR3 has 15 residues. Trimming stripped 3 bases from V and 3 bases from J, with 14 bases between. The CDR3 here is CASSAQGGVTDTQYF. CDR3 DNA: TGTGCCAGCAGCGCCCAAGGGGGGGTTACAGATACGCAGTATTTT.

J is TRBJ2-2 and V is TRBV7-8; TRBD2 might be the D (5 bases). Germline lookup yields CDR1 SGHVS and CDR2 FQNEAQ. Between the trimmed V and J ends, which lost 1 base and 5 bases, there was a span of 8 bases. The CDR3 runs to 14 residues. The CDR3 sequence is CASSLGRFTGELFF. As DNA, the CDR3 is TGTGCCAGCAGCTTAGGGAGGTTTACCGGGGAGCTGTTTTTT.

The chain uses TRBV7-3 and TRBJ2-3, with 9 bases fitting TRBD2. The germline V gene has CDR1 SGHTA and CDR2 FQGTGA. Trimming removed 5 bases from V and 6 bases from J; junction bases left unmatched: 9. The CDR3 runs to 15 residues. This CDR3 is CASSTSQRGADTQYF. CDR3 bases: TGTGCCAGCAGCACCAGCCAGCGGGGGGCCGATACGCAGTATTTT.

There are a few counts of this clone. Other DNA sequences in the same sample also yield this CDR3. The CDR3 region has the DNA TGTGCCAGCGGGCCTACCCATGGCTACACCTTC. It yields the protein CASGPTHGYTF. The V gene is TRBV2, the J gene TRBJ1-2; D unclear. With 8 bases removed from V and 6 bases from J, the gap between germline ends came to 10 bases. Germline V lookup: CDR1 SNHLY, CDR2 FYNNEI. The CDR3 has 11 amino acids.

V usage is TRBV19 and J usage is TRBJ2-3; 7 bases match TRBD1. The V and J ends lost 4 bases and 2 bases, in that order; junction bases with no gene match: 6. CDR1 LNHDA and CDR2 SQIVND come from the germline V gene (reference sequence). This CDR3 region has 15 residues. The chain's CDR3 is CASSKRTGSTDTQYF. The CDR3, as DNA: TGTGCCAGTAGTAAACGGACAGGCTCCACAGATACGCAGTATTTT.

J is TRBJ2-1 and V is TRBV18; 10 bases match TRBD2. V trimming: 5 bases; J trimming: 12 bases; junction bases outside the gene matches: 16. This CDR3 is 16 amino acids long. Germline CDR1 reads KGHSH; CDR2 reads LQKENI. The CDR3 DNA reads as TGTGCCAGCTCAACCCAAGGGACTAGCGTCTCAATGTGGCAGTTCTTC. This translates into CASSTQGTSVSMWQFF.

This clone was seen more than once but under ten times. The chain carries TRBV11-2 and TRBJ2-3, with a weak D call TRBD1 (5 bases). CDR3 size: 13 residues. Trimming cost V 0 bases and J 4 bases, with 5 bases left between them. In germline, CDR1 is SGHAT, CDR2 FQNNGV. The CDR3 loop is CASSLEGADTQYF. In DNA form, the CDR3 reads TGTGCCAGCAGCTTAGAAGGGGCAGATACGCAGTATTTT.

The table lists this clone with a few counts. V usage is TRBV7-6 and J usage is TRBJ2-7; possible D gene TRBD1, 7 bases. Germline CDR1 reads SGHVS; CDR2 reads FNYEAQ. V was trimmed by 3 bases and J by 1 base, leaving 13 bases between them. The CDR3 sequence is 15 residues long. CDR3 nucleotide sequence: TGTGCCAGCAGCTTGGGGGGACAGAGGTCCTACGAGCAGTACTTC. This encodes CASSLGGQRSYEQYF.

This chain joins TRBV6-5 and TRBJ1-5, with 9 bases that match TRBD1. Germline assignment: CDR1 MNHEY and CDR2 SVGAGI. The length of the CDR3 is 14 residues. The V gene end was trimmed by 6 bases and the J gene end by 5 bases; junction bases not matched to a gene: 5. CDR3 coding DNA: TGTGCCAGCAGCCCCGGGACAGGGTATCAGCCCCAGCATTTT. It codes for CASSPGTGYQPQHF.

This chain uses TRBV4-1 with TRBJ2-4, with D possibly matching TRBD1 (5 bases). The CDR3 has 15 residues. Trimming shortened V by 4 bases and J by 6 bases, and 16 bases separated the two germline ends. Germline CDR1 is MGHRA and CDR2 is YSYEKL. The CDR3 sequence: CASSLIGAGSNIQYF. The CDR3 region has the DNA TGCGCCAGCAGCCTCATTGGGGCAGGCTCAAACATTCAGTACTTC.

This clone was picked up a small number of times. DNA of the CDR3: TGTGCCATCAGTGACAGGGGGGAATACTACGAGCAGTACTTC. Translating gives CAISDRGEYYEQYF. The genes are TRBV10-3 and TRBJ2-7, with a possible D match to TRBD1 (7 bases). This CDR3 spans 14 amino acids. CDR1 and CDR2 from the germline V gene are ENHRY and SYGVKD. V was pared by 3 bases and J by 3 bases, with 12 bases between.

This clone was seen more than once but under ten times. The chain uses TRBV10-3 and TRBJ2-3; 10 nucleotides line up with TRBD2. This CDR3 is 15 amino acids long. V trimming: 10 bases; J trimming: 2 bases; junction bases outside the gene matches: 9. Germline values: CDR1 ENHRY, CDR2 SYGVKD. In nucleotides, the CDR3 is TGTGCCACCGTAGCGGGGGGACCCCCCACAGATACGCAGTATTTT. This gives the protein CATVAGGPPTDTQYF.

This clone was counted only a few times. The rearrangement links TRBV6-5 to TRBJ2-7; 8 bases match TRBD1. After removal of 2 bases from V and 3 bases from J, the junction contained 6 bases not matched to a gene. Germline loops: CDR1 MNHEY, CDR2 SVGAGI. The CDR3 runs to 15 residues. The CDR3 DNA sequence: TGTGCCAGCAGTTACCTGGGACAGGTGATCTACGAGCAGTACTTC. This encodes CASSYLGQVIYEQYF.

The CDR3 loop is CASSPSSGDNYGYTF. CDR3 DNA: TGTGCCAGCAGCCCCAGTTCAGGGGATAACTATGGCTACACCTTC. The chain joins TRBV7-2 to TRBJ1-2, with a tentative D call TRBD1 (6 bases). CDR3 size: 15 residues. The ends were cut back, 5 bases at V and 1 base at J, with 14 bases in the middle. Per the germline V gene, CDR1 is SGHTA and CDR2 is FQGNSA.

This clone was detected a few times. V is TRBV28 and J is TRBJ1-4, with D perhaps matching TRBD1 (5 bases). V was trimmed by 5 bases and J by 6 bases, leaving 13 bases between them. The CDR3 totals 14 residues. Germline V gives CDR1 MDHEN, CDR2 SYDVKM. As DNA, the CDR3 is TGTGCCAGCAGTGTCGGGGGTTTCTATGAAAAACTGTTTTTT. Translating gives CASSVGGFYEKLFF.

This clone has only a few counts. V is TRBV9 and J is TRBJ1-5; 9 bases map to TRBD1. Germline loops: CDR1 SGDLS, CDR2 YYNGEE. The CDR3 covers 13 residues. Trimming took 0 bases from V and 11 from J; bases not matched to a gene: 3. CDR3 coding DNA: TGTGCCAGCAGCGTAGCTACAGGGGGCACCCAGCATTTT. This translates into CASSVATGGTQHF. The full variable domain, with the rest looked up from reference TRBV9 and TRBJ1-5, is DSGVTQTPKHLITATGQRVTLRCSPRSGDLSVYWYQQSLDQGLQFLIQYYNGEERAKGNILERFSAQQFPDLHSELNLSSLELGDSALYFCASSVATGGTQHFGDGTRLSIL.

This clone has only a few counts. The rearrangement links TRBV30 to TRBJ1-2; D remains ambiguous. The V end was cut by 4 bases, the J end by 8 bases, with 14 bases between. CDR3 length equals 12 residues. The V gene's germline CDR1 is GTSNPN and CDR2 SVGIG (reference sequence). This CDR3 is CAWTVERRGYTF. CDR3 coding DNA: TGTGCCTGGACCGTTGAACGGCGGGGCTACACCTTC. Based on the CDR3 plus reference TRBV30 and TRBJ1-2, the full variable domain is SQTIHQWPATLVQPVGSPLSLECTVEGTSNPNLYWYRQAAGRGLQLLFYSVGIGQISSEVPQNLSASRPQDRQFILSSKKLLLSDSGFYLCAWTVERRGYTFGSGTRLTVV.

The sample holds a few counts of this clone. The chain carries TRBV5-1 and TRBJ2-3; 9 bases match TRBD1. The length of the CDR3 is 16 residues. V trimming: 4 bases; J trimming: 6 bases; junction bases outside the gene matches: 12. The germline CDR1 and CDR2 sequences are SGHRS and YFSETQ. The CDR3 coding sequence is TGCGCCAGCAGCCTCGAAACAGGGGGCGCATCGGATACGCAGTATTTT. Translated: CASSLETGGASDTQYF. Using reference TRBV5-1 and TRBJ2-3 for the parts outside the CDR3, the full variable domain is KAGVTQTPRYLIKTRGQQVTLSCSPISGHRSVSWYQQTPGQGLQFLFEYFSETQRNKGNFPGRFSGRQFSNSRSEMNVSTLELGDSALYLCASSLETGGASDTQYFGPGTRLTVL.

V usage is TRBV6-1 and J usage is TRBJ2-2, with a weak D call TRBD2 (6 bases). Per the germline V gene, CDR1 is MNHNS and CDR2 is SASEGT. V dropped 6 bases and J dropped 3 bases, with 11 bases sitting between them. The CDR3 length is 14 residues. The CDR3 loop is CASRGRRDTGELFF. CDR3 DNA sequence: TGTGCCAGCAGAGGTCGGAGGGACACCGGGGAGCTGTTTTTT.

The rearrangement links TRBV27 to TRBJ2-7; 12 bases fit TRBD2. The CDR3 has 15 residues. Germline V CDR1 and CDR2: MNHEY, SMNVEV (reference sequence). V lost 6 bases, J lost 0 bases, and 3 bases stayed unmatched. CDR3 residues: CASRLLAGGSYEQYF. CDR3 sequence (DNA): TGTGCCAGCAGGCTACTAGCGGGGGGCTCCTACGAGCAGTACTTC.